The sequence of this T cell receptor (beta chain) was determined in a study of cytomegalovirus exposure and HLA in healthy donors (dated by TCRdb to the late 2010s). Background on the whole study: An earlier analysis of about 530 of the donors reported 276 Gb of sequence data and 95 million to 140 million unique TCR beta sequences obtained from around 180 million T cells. Across approximately 400 genotyped donors of the cohort, an average of 235,054 unique TCR beta nucleotide sequences per donor were sequenced, and around 20% of those sequences were non-productive. The genetic ancestry cluster associated with self-reported Caucasian donors included approximately 85% of the 398 genotyped donors. The study was designed to test whether signatures of past pathogen exposure could be identified by cataloging public T cell receptors. Along with the 666-subject first cohort, a separate validation cohort of over a hundred different subjects was used. Both class I and class II loci were covered by HLA typing, at four-digit resolution. To predict cytomegalovirus infection status, the study brought together high-throughput TCR immunosequencing, statistical association of individual TCRs with disease status, and machine learning. The study used immunosequencing to profile the T cell repertoires of under 700 subjects and linked those repertoires to cytomegalovirus serostatus. Genome-wide SNP genotypes for about 65% of the roughly 670 donors were used in a later genetic analysis, which treated that subset as a discovery cohort. Alongside the repertoire data, information on donor age, sex, ethnicity and CMV serostatus was compiled. The number of typed donors differed by locus: roughly 629-640 for A, B, C, DRB1 and DQB1; approximately 540 for DQA1; about 600 for DPA1; and roughly 490 for DPB1. All discovery cohort repertoires had been generated using a single sequencing platform. A later analysis re-examined previously published TCR beta repertoires from over 500 donors and added high-resolution HLA genotyping to investigate patterns of TCR occurrence. To decide whether each TCR beta V gene segment behaved as functional or pseudogenic, an earlier analysis of approximately 620 of the donors relied on high-throughput TCR beta sequencing. Rather than drawing on any new phenotypic data, the later analysis identified candidate immune exposures from TCR beta sequences and the way those sequences occurred across donors. About 280 gigabases of sequencing data and tens of millions of unique TCR sequences were included in an early release covering 550 to 650 HLA-typed donors. Roughly five DR-DQ haplotypes were treated as single units for association and clustering because of strong linkage in the cohort. The research as a whole found: In the study, 150 to 200 TCR beta chains were listed as associated with cytomegalovirus. In a later analysis, most CMV-associated TCR beta chains were found to appear HLA-restricted, with HLA associations seemingly driven largely by CMV exposure. In this cohort, only TCR beta chains were sequenced, and detectable features were limited by the absence of alpha or paired-chain data. In a later genetic analysis, a missense DCLRE1C variant was associated with V-gene and J-gene trimming of TCR beta chains, and the association was replicated in an independent cohort. Roughly uniform sequencing depth across donors was assumed in presence/absence analyses, although this assumption may not hold. The 87-base-pair reads could not distinguish some IMGT-functional V segments, including TRBV6-2 and TRBV6-3, so those segments were excluded. A later analysis reported that several top co-occurrence clusters appeared linked to parvovirus B19, influenza, CMV and Epstein-Barr virus. Three of the identified cytomegalovirus-associated TCR beta chains were confirmed in vitro to be specific for cytomegalovirus antigens. The authors suggested that the approach could potentially be extended to other disease states and immunological phenotypes. Specific HLA alleles were associated with some 15,000 TCR beta sequences at a false discovery rate of 0.05 in a later analysis. In an earlier analysis of fewer than 700 of the donors, most TCR beta V segments appeared in productive rearrangements about 87% or about 30% of the time, broadly matching IMGT annotations. A further reported finding was that TCR beta sequences accurately predicted the HLA-A and HLA-B alleles for most subjects in the first cohort. Correlated functional status among segregating V segments might be attributable to linkage disequilibrium, but an unknown experimental factor could not be ruled out. When HLA alleles, especially DR and DQ, strongly co-occurred, attributing TCR associations to individual alleles was difficult. A group of highly shared sequence variants was considered likely to be a technical artifact of the sequencing pipeline. In a later analysis, HLA-associated TCR beta chains showed more clonal expansion and lower generation probabilities than non-associated chains that were equally common. In a later analysis, TCR association rates were found to vary across HLA loci, with the most associated TCRs seen for DRB1 alleles and the fewest for HLA-C alleles. The earlier analysis of about 600 of the donors excluded approximately 17 rarely observed V segments, including chromosome 9 orphons, because counts were too low. The only immune exposure information available for the cohort was CMV serostatus. Because HLA typing was missing for some donors at each locus, association tests included only the typed subset. The classifier was reported to diagnose cytomegalovirus status with high specificity and sensitivity in both the original cohort and the validation cohort. Across donors, most TCR sequences were observed very rarely, whereas some public TCRs were present in many individuals. A later genetic analysis reported fewer N-insertions in productive TCRs among donors in an Asian-associated ancestry cluster than the roughly 670-donor mean.

The library was prepared using the immunoSEQ multiplex PCR assay. The multiplex PCR relied on a mix of 60 forward primers for TCR Vbeta segments and 13 reverse primers for TCR Jbeta segments. Amplification of the CDR3 region of rearranged TCR beta genes was performed with a multiplex PCR assay on genomic DNA. The amplified TCR beta libraries were sequenced on the Illumina HiSeq System as 87-base-pair reads. As for the authors' bioinformatics: A later analysis counted about 80 million unique TCR beta chains across the approximately 700 repertoires, and roughly 9.9 million of these chains were shared by at least two donors. Raw reads were error-corrected and collapsed into unique sequences with a nearest-neighbor algorithm that merged closely related sequences to remove PCR and sequencing errors. Alignment of CDR3 sequences to IMGT reference sequences was used to assign V, D and J gene segments. For a sequence to be retained, a match of at least six nucleotides to both a V gene segment and a J gene segment was required. A rearrangement was called productive if the CDR3 had no stop codons and remained in frame with V and J, and every other rearrangement was called non-productive. Following IMGT convention, CDR3 was defined as the stretch from the second conserved V-encoded cysteine up to the conserved J-encoded phenylalanine. Sequences without an unambiguous match to a single V gene segment were excluded from the earlier analysis of about 600 of the donors. An earlier analysis of a few hundred of the donors called V segments functional above 56.7% productive rearrangements and segregating when the between-donor standard deviation exceeded 5%. A statistical classification framework was built to diagnose cytomegalovirus status from the catalog of TCR beta chain sequences. In a later analysis, V and J genes were assigned by comparing TCR nucleotide sequences against IMGT/GENE-DB human TR gene sequences. The TCRdist pipeline was used in a later analysis to assign CDR3 sequences and most-parsimonious VDJ recombination scenarios. A later analysis defined each TCR beta chain by its CDR3 amino acid sequence plus V-gene family, and excluded reads lacking a unique V-gene family. To address suspected cross-contamination and a sequencing artifact, a later analysis removed under 600 highly shared, low-generation-probability nucleotide sequences. In a later analysis, a clonal expansion index for each public chain was calculated from normalized within-repertoire ranks of inferred template counts. In a later analysis, generation probabilities were computed with a VDJ recombination model fitted to out-of-frame rearrangements, and the resulting probabilities were checked against IGoR. Hypergeometric tests were used in a later analysis to score TCR-TCR, TCR-HLA and TCR-CMV co-occurrence, with a repertoire-size bias correction applied to the TCR pairs. In a later analysis, false discovery rates were estimated by permuting HLA or CMV assignments 20 times. In a later analysis, co-occurring TCRs were grouped with DBSCAN, and TCRdist sequence similarity was added when clustering was performed within HLA-allele-positive subsets. For co-occurrence clustering, repertoires with fewer than 30,000 or more than 120,000 public chains were excluded, along with five repertoires with anomalous nucleotide sharing. TCRdb stores this immuneACCESS table with in-frame sequences only. Part of the clones is absent; in the studies checked, under half of the shortfall reflects unresolved V genes, and no reason is known for the rest. D and trimming were read from the DNA, whereas the V and J calls and clone size are those reported in that table. The sample table holds about 140,000 clones, of which approximately 84% were seen once. The leading ten clones occupy about 1.5% of the sample.

The CDR3, cysteine through phenylalanine, is 17 amino acids long. The entry retains the CDR3 DNA only, 51 bases that are in frame from base 1. Per the germline V gene, SGHRS is the CDR1 and YFSETQ is the CDR2. Trimming removed 5 bases from V and 4 bases from J; the gene matches leave 13 bases unexplained. Worth noting for this clone: It has no known antigen specificity. No base qualities exist here, and no much larger clone lies one base off it.

The cohort was made up of approximately 700 healthy bone marrow donors. At the time of sampling, all cohort members were nominally healthy, though unrecorded immune exposures were likely present. The donor was CMV seropositive and was included in the group of 270 or so seropositive cohort members. Each donor provided a peripheral blood sample, and peripheral blood mononuclear cells were used for TCR beta sequencing. The Qiagen DNeasy Blood Extraction Kit was used to extract genomic DNA from the blood cell samples. The receptor comes from a man younger than 40 in good health and CMV-seropositive. Sequenced sample: PBMCs. Recombination connected TRBV5-1 to TRBJ2-7; TRBD2 agrees with 12 junctional bases. The DNA is TGCGCCAGCAGTCCGACTAGCGGGAGAGTGGTTTCGTACGAGCAGTACTTC. Its translation reads: CASSPTSGRVVSYEQYF.